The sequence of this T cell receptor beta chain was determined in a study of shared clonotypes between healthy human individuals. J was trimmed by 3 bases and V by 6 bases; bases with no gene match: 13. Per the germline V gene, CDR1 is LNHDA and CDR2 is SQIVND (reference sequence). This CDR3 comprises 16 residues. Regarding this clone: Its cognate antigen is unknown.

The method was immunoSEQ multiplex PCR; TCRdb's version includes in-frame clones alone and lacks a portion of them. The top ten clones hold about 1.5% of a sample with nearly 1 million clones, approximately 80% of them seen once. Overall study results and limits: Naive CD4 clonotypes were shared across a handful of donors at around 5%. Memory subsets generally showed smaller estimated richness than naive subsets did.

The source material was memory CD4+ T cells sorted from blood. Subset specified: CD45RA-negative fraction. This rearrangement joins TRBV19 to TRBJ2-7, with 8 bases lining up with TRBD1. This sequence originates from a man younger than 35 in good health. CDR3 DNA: TGTGCCAGTAGCCCCGTGGCTAGACAGGGGAACTACGAGCAGTACTTC. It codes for CASSPVARQGNYEQYF.